This T cell receptor (beta chain) comes out of a study of vaccination and CD4 T cells after COVID-19. Study-level findings and limits: Convalescent patients displayed a median about 86% of reactive clones emerging only post-vaccination.

CDR3 length equals 15 residues. Germline V gives CDR1 LNHDA, CDR2 SQIVND (reference sequence). V was cut by 2 bases and J by 0 bases, with 8 bases left in between. Remarks on this clonotype: Its antigen is unknown.

The Oncomine TCR Beta short-read assay was what sequenced the DNA obtained from cultured CD4+ T cells. TCRdb itself ran the PCR reads through MiXCR, one entry per CDR3 protein. The sample has about 15,000 distinct CDR3 sequences, approximately 27% seen once. The treatment is: roughly 11-day PBMC culture with coronavirus spike peptide pools or control peptides (ViraFEST assay). The V gene is TRBV19, the J gene TRBJ1-3; no definite D call. This clonotype was obtained from a human donor with COVID-19. The sequencing sample was made of cultured CD4+ T cells from blood. For the CDR3, the DNA is TGTGCCAGTAGTATATTTTCGGACTCTGGAAACACCATATATTTT. Encoded protein: CASSIFSDSGNTIYF.